This TCR beta chain emerged from a study of somatic mutations in cytotoxic T cells in rheumatoid arthritis. Study conclusions and caveats: Nobody adjusted the slight TRBV07 underrepresentation in rheumatoid arthritis patients for multiple comparisons.

Details on this clone: Its antigen is unidentified.

Among the healthy controls, all of them blood donors, the median age was approximately 61 years (range about 21-70) and 55% were female. The V gene lost 2 bases and the J gene lost 6 bases, with 4 bases spanning the gap. This CDR3 is 11 amino acids long. Germline V gene lookup returns CDR1 DFQATT and CDR2 SNEGSKA (reference sequence). This table comes from immunoSEQ multiplex PCR, and its TCRdb copy is limited to in-frame clones, with some not included. The sample lists some 20,000 clones; 86% were seen once. The sequenced material came from CD8+ T cells sorted from blood. The clonotype originates from a woman in her 50s in good health. This rearrangement joins TRBV20-1 to TRBJ1-4; D uncertain. CDR3: CSARRDEKLFF. CDR3 coding DNA: TGCAGTGCTAGACGGGATGAAAAACTGTTTTTT.